This TCR beta chain originates from a study of blood T cells in healthy people across ages. This clonotype was detected many times. Its antigen is unknown. Primers used in a second PCR of roughly 6 to 12 cycles were a sample-barcoded 5' primer and a J-beta primer mix. Researchers report that a template-switch adaptor with 12 random nucleotides tagged each cDNA molecule. TCRdb reprocessed the 5' RACE reads with MiXCR, giving one entry per CDR3 protein. The sample lists 710,000 or so distinct CDR3 sequences; 32% were seen once. Every sample had a minimum of 7 million PBMCs isolated. Study-level findings and limits: The unsorted PBMCs prevented any conclusive comparison of naive versus antigen-experienced cells.

The CDR3 has 15 residues. The ends lost 4 bases at V and 1 base at J; junction bases unmatched: 6. Germline V gives CDR1 MGHDK, CDR2 SYGVNS. The sample was blood. The chain employs TRBV25-1 and TRBJ2-5; 7 bases match TRBD1. The TCR sequence derives from a woman older than 75 in good health. CDR3 DNA: TGTGCCAGCAGTGCCGGACAGGACTCCCAAGAGACCCAGTACTTC. Its protein is CASSAGQDSQETQYF.